This TCR beta chain was retrieved from a study of identical twins. MiXCR, applied by TCRdb to the 5' RACE reads, yields one record per CDR3 protein. Of about 890,000 distinct CDR3 sequences in the sample, roughly 12% were seen once. V was pared by 6 bases and J by 3 bases, with 20 bases between. This CDR3 spans 16 amino acids. CDR1 and CDR2 from the germline V gene are MDHEN and SYDVKM. Separately, the same data were catalogued under a study of yellow fever vaccine responses in identical twins.

The chain has TRBV28 and TRBJ1-2; D unclear. This receptor was identified in a woman aged 18-35 years in good health. The source material was PBMCs. CDR3 amino acids: CASRTRTTGLHYGYTF. The CDR3 DNA reads TGTGCCAGCAGAACCAGAACTACCGGACTGCACTATGGCTACACCTTC.